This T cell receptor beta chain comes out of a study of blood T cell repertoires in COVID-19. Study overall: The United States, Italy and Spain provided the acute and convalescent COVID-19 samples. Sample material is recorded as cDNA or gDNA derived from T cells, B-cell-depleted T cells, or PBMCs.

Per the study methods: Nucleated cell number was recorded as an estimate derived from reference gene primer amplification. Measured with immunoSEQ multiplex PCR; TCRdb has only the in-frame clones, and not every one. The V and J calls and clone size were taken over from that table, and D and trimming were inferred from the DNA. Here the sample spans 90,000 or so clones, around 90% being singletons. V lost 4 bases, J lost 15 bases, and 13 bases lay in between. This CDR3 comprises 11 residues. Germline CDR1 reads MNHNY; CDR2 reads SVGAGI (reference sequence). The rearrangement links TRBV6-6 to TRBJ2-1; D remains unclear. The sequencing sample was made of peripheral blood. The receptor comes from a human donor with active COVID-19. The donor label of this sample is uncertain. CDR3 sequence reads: CASSSPEMWFF. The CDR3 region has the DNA TGTGCCAGCAGTTCGCCCGAGATGTGGTTCTTC.